Sequencing of this T cell receptor (beta chain) was carried out in a study of T-cell memory formation after mild COVID-19. About the study: The study found TCR clusters largely donor specific.

V was clipped by 4 bases and J by 1 base; unmatched bases: 8. The CDR3 sequence is 16 residues long. Germline V gene sequence: CDR1 SGHDT, CDR2 YYEEEE. 5'RACE primed at constant segments yielded TCR alpha and TCR beta cDNA libraries bearing sample barcodes and UMIs. TCRdb reprocessed the 5' RACE reads with MiXCR, giving one entry per CDR3 protein. Of more than 400,000 distinct CDR3 sequences in the sample, 18% were seen once. Sequenced material: PBMCs or a T cell subset sorted from them (not recorded which). The chain is built from TRBV5-6 and TRBJ2-1; 7 bases are shared with TRBD2. The TCR was taken from an adult woman who had mild COVID-19 (a few samples of this study predate the infection). Cell type and time point are not known. In DNA, the CDR3 is TGTGCCAGCAGCCCGGAAGGGCGGGGGTCCTACAATGAGCAGTTCTTC. Translation gives CASSPEGRGSYNEQFF.